The 20 T cell receptor beta chains listed next were all sequenced from one sample in a study of CD8 T cells in ankylosing spondylitis. Each CDR3 protein is one row after TCRdb ran MiXCR on the 5' RACE reads. The sample lists around 6,700 distinct CDR3 sequences; approximately 3% were seen once. Sequencing was performed on blood, either unsorted or a sorted T cell fraction (not recorded which). Source of these receptors: a female donor with ankylosing spondylitis or in good health (not recorded which).

In this sample, this clonotype turned up many times. The CDR3 reads CASSAGGQSGELFF. The CDR3 nucleotides read TGTGCCAGCAGCGCGGGGGGGCAATCCGGGGAGCTGTTTTTT. V and J are TRBV9 and TRBJ2-2; 8 nucleotides agree with TRBD2. The CDR3 is 14 amino acids. Germline CDR1 and CDR2: SGDLS and YYNGEE. V gave up 3 bases and J gave up 6 bases; unmatched junction bases: 4.

This clonotype was observed many times. The chain is built from TRBV9 and TRBJ2-7; D is undetermined. CDR1 and CDR2 (germline): SGDLS, YYNGEE. The V end was cut by 4 bases, the J end by 4 bases, with 18 bases between. CDR3 length: 15 amino acids. The CDR3 DNA follows: TGTGCCAGCAGCCCCGAGATTGGCCCAGCGTACGAGCAGTACTTC. Translating gives CASSPEIGPAYEQYF.

This clonotype showed up just a few times. Possible read error: a much larger clone is one base away. The chain recombines TRBV3-1 with TRBJ1-5; D is unresolved. The germline V and J ends were trimmed by 8 bases and 6 bases, with 20 bases remaining between them. Germline values: CDR1 LGHDT, CDR2 YNNKEL (reference sequence). This CDR3 has 15 amino acids. DNA for the CDR3: TGTGCCAGCTGCCCCTCCCATATAGCAATTCAGCCCCAGCATTTT. Protein sequence: CASCPSHIAIQPQHF.

This clonotype was detected many times. The V call is TRBV9, the J call TRBJ2-1; 9 positions match TRBD2. This CDR3 has 17 amino acids. The J segment lost 5 bases and the V segment lost 0 bases, leaving 9 bases of the junction unmatched. CDR1 and CDR2 (germline): SGDLS, YYNGEE. DNA of the CDR3: TGTGCCAGCAGCGTAGAGAGTCTAGCGGGGCGAAACAATGAGCAGTTCTTC. Translating it yields CASSVESLAGRNNEQFF.

This clonotype was counted many times. CDR3 region: CASSVWTGGTEAFF. The DNA of the CDR3 is TGTGCCAGCAGCGTATGGACAGGGGGCACTGAAGCTTTCTTT. The genes are TRBV9 and TRBJ1-1, with TRBD1 matching 10 bases. CDR3 length: 14 amino acids. The junction had 1 base not matched to a gene; V was cut back by 1 base and J by 4 bases. CDR1 and CDR2 (germline): SGDLS, YYNGEE. Using reference TRBV9 and TRBJ1-1 for the parts outside the CDR3, the full variable domain is DSGVTQTPKHLITATGQRVTLRCSPRSGDLSVYWYQQSLDQGLQFLIQYYNGEERAKGNILERFSAQQFPDLHSELNLSSLELGDSALYFCASSVWTGGTEAFFGQGTRLTVV.

This clonotype was seen many times. The chain uses TRBV9 and TRBJ2-7; 9 bases line up with TRBD1. CDR1 and CDR2 (germline): SGDLS, YYNGEE. V dropped 4 bases and J dropped 3; count of bases not matched to a gene: 8. The CDR3 is made up of 15 amino acids. The CDR3 spells CASSPGQGYLYEQYF. The CDR3 bases are TGTGCCAGCAGCCCGGGACAGGGTTACCTCTACGAGCAGTACTTC.

This clonotype appeared many times. The genes are TRBV9 and TRBJ2-5; D call uncertain. This CDR3 has 11 amino acids. The germline V and J ends were trimmed by 3 bases and 6 bases, with 6 bases remaining between them. The germline V gene has CDR1 SGDLS and CDR2 YYNGEE. In DNA, the CDR3 is TGTGCCAGCAGCGCCGACCAGACCCAGTACTTC. The encoded protein is CASSADQTQYF.

This clonotype was seen many times. The chain couples TRBV9 to TRBJ2-3, with no clear D. Germline values: CDR1 SGDLS, CDR2 YYNGEE. CDR3 length: 14 residues. The V and J ends lost 0 bases and 5 bases respectively, with 10 bases between them. The DNA for the CDR3 is TGTGCCAGCAGCGTAGCAGGACCGGGAGATACGCAGTATTTT. Protein product: CASSVAGPGDTQYF.

The sample holds many counts of this clonotype. CDR3 sequence (DNA): TGTGCCAGCAGCGCCGCGGGAGGGACAGATACGCAGTATTTT. This translates into CASSAAGGTDTQYF. The chain links TRBV9 to TRBJ2-3, with TRBD2 matching 9 bases. The V gene end was trimmed by 3 bases and the J gene end by 3 bases; junction bases not matched to a gene: 2. The CDR3 is made up of 14 amino acids. The V gene's germline CDR1 is SGDLS and CDR2 YYNGEE. Full variable domain (remainder filled in from reference TRBV9 and TRBJ2-3): DSGVTQTPKHLITATGQRVTLRCSPRSGDLSVYWYQQSLDQGLQFLIQYYNGEERAKGNILERFSAQQFPDLHSELNLSSLELGDSALYFCASSAAGGTDTQYFGPGTRLTVL.

This clonotype was observed many times. Its ends do not fully match the called genes, so a read error is possible. The V and J genes are TRBV9 and TRBJ1-1; possible D gene TRBD1, 6 bases. CDR1 SGDLS and CDR2 YYNGEE come from the germline V gene. This CDR3 is built from 14 residues. The DNA of the CDR3 is TGTGCCAGCAGCGGGACAGTTTTGAACACTGAATCTTTCTTT. Translating gives CASSGTVLNTESFF.

This clonotype was seen at least ten times. The chain combines TRBV9 with TRBJ2-1, with 11 positions matching TRBD2. This CDR3 contains 16 residues. V shed 3 bases, J shed 1 base, and the junction held 3 bases outside the gene matches. In germline, CDR1 is SGDLS, CDR2 YYNGEE. As DNA, the CDR3 is TGTGCCAGCAGCGGAGTAGCGGGAGGGTCCTACAATGAGCAGTTCTTC. Its translation is CASSGVAGGSYNEQFF.

Many counts were recorded for this clonotype. This chain joins TRBV9 and TRBJ2-2; possibly TRBD1 or TRBD2 for D (5 bases each). V was pared by 3 bases and J by 4 bases, with 10 bases between. The CDR3 totals 14 residues. Germline V gene lookup returns CDR1 SGDLS and CDR2 YYNGEE. The CDR3 bases are TGTGCCAGCAGCGATGGGGACCCCACCGGGGAGCTGTTTTTT. As protein: CASSDGDPTGELFF.

This clonotype was observed at least ten times. The genes are TRBV9 and TRBJ2-1; weak D call: TRBD1 (5 bases). The germline gives CDR1 SGDLS, CDR2 YYNGEE. Trimming shortened V by 0 bases and J by 8 bases, and 9 bases separated the two germline ends. The CDR3 runs to 13 residues. The CDR3: CASSVVQGYEQFF. Written as DNA, the CDR3 is TGTGCCAGCAGCGTAGTGCAGGGCTATGAGCAGTTCTTC. Full variable domain (remainder filled in from reference TRBV9 and TRBJ2-1): DSGVTQTPKHLITATGQRVTLRCSPRSGDLSVYWYQQSLDQGLQFLIQYYNGEERAKGNILERFSAQQFPDLHSELNLSSLELGDSALYFCASSVVQGYEQFFGPGTRLTVL.

This clonotype has ten or more counts. The J gene is TRBJ2-2, the V gene TRBV9, with D unclear. The CDR3 is 13 residues long. V dropped 0 bases and J dropped 4 bases, with 4 bases sitting between them. Germline lookup yields CDR1 SGDLS and CDR2 YYNGEE. In DNA form, the CDR3 reads TGTGCCAGCAGCGTAGAGGTCACCGGGGAGCTGTTTTTT. Translated: CASSVEVTGELFF.

This clonotype is hyperexpanded in the sample. The chain recombines TRBV9 with TRBJ2-3, with D tentatively TRBD1 (6 bases). CDR1 is SGDLS, CDR2 YYNGEE, per germline. Trimming shortened V by 3 bases and J by 3 bases, and 20 bases separated the two germline ends. The CDR3 has 17 amino acids. CDR3 residues: CASSGPTTGVGTDTQYF. The CDR3 DNA follows: TGTGCCAGCAGCGGACCTACGACAGGAGTCGGAACAGATACGCAGTATTTT.

This clonotype was seen ten or more times. The V gene is TRBV9, the J gene TRBJ2-1; TRBD2 agrees at 14 bases. Germline lookup yields CDR1 SGDLS and CDR2 YYNGEE. Trimming at V came to 0 bases and at J to 10 bases, leaving 9 bases not matched to a gene. The CDR3 length is 17 residues. This CDR3 reads CASSVATSGRAPGEQFF. DNA for the CDR3: TGTGCCAGCAGCGTAGCGACTAGCGGGAGGGCCCCAGGCGAGCAGTTCTTC.

By its share, this clonotype is medium-sized. V usage is TRBV9 and J usage is TRBJ2-7; TRBD2 aligns across 9 bases. The CDR3 sequence is 14 residues long. CDR1 SGDLS and CDR2 YYNGEE come from the germline V gene. V shed 2 bases and J 1 base; nucleotides not matched to a gene: 1. Here the CDR3 DNA reads TGTGCCAGCAGCGTCCTAGCGGGATCCTACGAGCAGTACTTC. The encoded protein is CASSVLAGSYEQYF.

This clonotype is deemed medium-sized. The rearrangement links TRBV9 to TRBJ1-5; D call uncertain. Germline loops: CDR1 SGDLS, CDR2 YYNGEE. The CDR3 loop spans 12 amino acids. V dropped 0 bases and J dropped 7 bases, with 5 bases sitting between them. The CDR3 coding sequence is TGTGCCAGCAGCGTAGGAGACCAGCCCCAGCATTTT. Amino acids: CASSVGDQPQHF.

This clonotype was observed at least ten times. This chain links TRBV9 with TRBJ2-7; D may be TRBD1 or TRBD2 (5 bases each). CDR3 length equals 13 residues. Germline-derived CDR1 and CDR2 are SGDLS and YYNGEE. The V gene lost 4 bases and the J gene lost 7 bases, with 15 bases spanning the gap. In DNA form, the CDR3 reads TGTGCCAGCAGCCCGACGTTGGGGGATGAGCAGTACTTC. As protein: CASSPTLGDEQYF.

This clonotype was detected ten times or more. This rearrangement joins TRBV9 to TRBJ2-5; D perhaps matches TRBD2 (7 bases). Per the germline V gene, CDR1 is SGDLS and CDR2 is YYNGEE. CDR3 length: 15 amino acids. With 0 bases removed from V and 5 bases from J, the gap between germline ends came to 14 bases. The CDR3 protein is CASSVGGGALETQYF. The CDR3 DNA follows: TGTGCCAGCAGCGTAGGGGGGGGCGCGTTGGAGACCCAGTACTTC. Based on the CDR3 plus reference TRBV9 and TRBJ2-5, the full variable domain is DSGVTQTPKHLITATGQRVTLRCSPRSGDLSVYWYQQSLDQGLQFLIQYYNGEERAKGNILERFSAQQFPDLHSELNLSSLELGDSALYFCASSVGGGALETQYFGPGTRLLVL.